The 18 T cell receptor beta chains below all came from one sample that was sequenced in a study of identical twins. TCRdb ran MiXCR on the 5' RACE reads and lists one entry per CDR3 protein. The top ten hold over 0.25% of the sample, which has some 1,600,000 distinct CDR3 sequences, roughly a third seen once. Sequencing was carried out using cord blood. Receptors originate from a newborn girl in good health.

The chain employs TRBV4-1 and TRBJ2-2; 10 bases fit TRBD2. Losses at the gene ends were 4 bases for V and 4 bases for J; bases not matched to a gene: 6. CDR1 and CDR2 from the germline V gene are MGHRA and YSYEKL. The CDR3 loop spans 16 amino acids. The DNA for the CDR3 is TGCGCCAGCAGCCCTTATCTAGCGGGGGCCACCGGGGAGCTGTTTTTT. Its translation: CASSPYLAGATGELFF.

This clonotype was counted only a few times. The rearrangement uses TRBV24-1 and TRBJ2-1; 7 positions agree with TRBD1. CDR1 is KGHDR and CDR2 is SFDVKD in the germline V gene. Trimming took 4 bases from V and 5 from J; bases not matched to a gene: 10. CDR3 length: 16 residues. DNA for the CDR3: TGTGCCACCAGTGACAAAACAGGGGTTATCAACAATGAGCAGTTCTTC. Protein: CATSDKTGVINNEQFF.

This chain links TRBV20-1 with TRBJ1-5; 8 bases align to TRBD1. The CDR3 is 13 residues long. Germline values: CDR1 DFQATT, CDR2 SNEGSKA (reference sequence). Trimming at V came to 7 bases and at J to 5 bases, leaving 7 bases not matched to a gene. CDR3: CSEGWTGHQPQHF. Written as DNA, the CDR3 is TGCAGTGAGGGATGGACAGGGCATCAGCCCCAGCATTTT.

The sample holds many counts of this clonotype. V is TRBV21-1 and J is TRBJ2-5; TRBD2 is the table's D call and was not checked against the DNA. TRBV21-1 is given as a pseudogene. The CDR3 sequence is 17 residues long. Here the CDR3 reads CASSKVPLGTSYETQYF. CDR3 nucleotide sequence: TGTGCCAGCAGCAAAGTCCCCTTAGGGACTAGCTATGAGACCCAGTACTTC.

This clonotype was seen many times. The rearrangement joins TRBV6-5 to TRBJ1-5, with a weak D call TRBD1 (6 bases). Trimming removed 6 bases from V and 1 base from J, with 10 bases in between. The germline V gene has CDR1 MNHEY and CDR2 SVGAGI. The CDR3 spans 14 residues. CDR3 region: CASRPDRSNQPQHF. The CDR3 DNA is TGTGCCAGCAGACCCGACAGGAGCAATCAGCCCCAGCATTTT.

This clonotype occurred a few times. V gene TRBV14 combines with J gene TRBJ2-7, with D tentatively TRBD2 (5 bases). Trimming left V 1 base short and J 7 bases short, with 11 bases between. This CDR3 has 13 residues. Germline CDR1 SGHDN, CDR2 FVKESK. The CDR3 here is CASSQVDGEEQYF. Written as DNA, the CDR3 is TGTGCCAGCAGCCAAGTTGACGGGGAAGAGCAGTACTTC.

The V call is TRBV7-2, the J call TRBJ2-1; TRBD2 matches 9 bases. The V segment lost 5 bases and the J segment 7 bases; nucleotides outside the gene matches: 12. Per the germline V gene, CDR1 is SGHTA and CDR2 is FQGNSA. The CDR3 length is 16 residues. For the CDR3, the DNA is TGTGCCAGCAGCCCTCATAGCGGGAGTCCCCTTAATGAGCAGTTCTTC. This gives the protein CASSPHSGSPLNEQFF.

This chain uses TRBV6-1 with TRBJ1-1; D is ambiguous. This CDR3 comprises 13 residues. Per the germline V gene, CDR1 is MNHNS and CDR2 is SASEGT. Between the trimmed V and J ends, which lost 7 bases and 1 base, there was a span of 10 bases. CDR3 coding DNA: TGTGCCAGCAATGGCGGAGGGAACACTGAAGCTTTCTTT. Translated, it gives CASNGGGNTEAFF.

V is TRBV20-1 and J is TRBJ2-2; D uncertain. This CDR3 is 14 amino acids long. The V end lost 3 bases, the J end lost 2 bases, and 10 bases lay between the germline ends. Germline V CDR1 and CDR2: DFQATT, SNEGSKA (reference sequence). The CDR3: CSASSLDNTGELFF. CDR3 bases: TGCAGTGCTAGCAGCCTGGACAACACCGGGGAGCTGTTTTTT.

This clonotype has a handful of counts. V and J are TRBV7-2 and TRBJ2-3; 7 bases agree with TRBD2. Germline CDR1 and CDR2: SGHTA and FQGNSA. J lost 2 bases, V lost 5 bases, and 7 bases had no gene match. The CDR3 runs 15 residues. CDR3 DNA: TGTGCCAGCAGCCCCTCTAGCGGACTCACAGATACGCAGTATTTT. Translating gives CASSPSSGLTDTQYF. Drawing the rest from reference TRBV7-2 and TRBJ2-3, the complete variable domain is GAGVSQSPSNKVTEKGKDVELRCDPISGHTALYWYRQSLGQGLEFLIYFQGNSAPDKSGLPSDRFSAERTGGSVSTLTIQRTQQEDSAVYLCASSPSSGLTDTQYFGPGTRLTVL.

This clonotype was seen only a few times. CDR3 in amino acids: CASSEFMPVLAEQYF. The CDR3 DNA is TGTGCCAGCAGTGAATTTATGCCAGTTCTAGCCGAGCAGTACTTC. The chain combines TRBV6-1 with TRBJ2-7; the D gene is possibly TRBD2 (5 bases). This CDR3 region has 15 residues. Germline CDR1 is MNHNS and CDR2 is SASEGT. The V end was cut by 2 bases, the J end by 6 bases, with 17 bases between.

This clonotype has only a few counts. CDR3 protein: CASSLGDTVYEQYF. The CDR3 DNA follows: TGTGCCAGCAGCTTAGGAGACACGGTCTACGAGCAGTACTTC. V and J are TRBV7-9 and TRBJ2-7; D is uncertain. V lost 1 base and J 3 bases, leaving 10 bases between the germline ends. Per the germline V gene, CDR1 is SEHNR and CDR2 is FQNEAQ (reference sequence). The CDR3 contains 14 residues.

This chain links TRBV4-2 with TRBJ1-4, with D maybe TRBD1 (5 bases). From germline, CDR1 is LGHNA and CDR2 YNFKEQ. The CDR3 is 16 amino acids. The V gene lost 0 bases and the J gene lost 12 bases, with 20 bases spanning the gap. The CDR3 spells CASSQDLKGQVKQLFF. CDR3 DNA: TGTGCCAGCAGCCAAGATCTGAAGGGGCAGGTGAAACAACTGTTTTTT.

The CDR3: CASSPTSSRGGLQDTQYF. The CDR3 region has the DNA TGCGCCAGCAGCCCAACCTCCTCGCGGGGGGGCCTCCAGGATACGCAGTATTTT. This rearrangement joins TRBV4-1 to TRBJ2-3; 9 nucleotides align to TRBD2. J was trimmed by 6 bases and V by 4 bases; bases with no gene match: 17. Germline lookup yields CDR1 MGHRA and CDR2 YSYEKL. The CDR3 sequence is 18 residues long.

J is TRBJ2-3 and V is TRBV27; D perhaps matches TRBD1 (5 bases). Trimming took 6 bases from V and 3 from J, leaving 10 bases between them. The V gene's germline CDR1 is MNHEY and CDR2 SMNVEV (reference sequence). This CDR3 region has 13 residues. The CDR3 reads CASRIGATDTQYF. The CDR3 DNA follows: TGTGCCAGCAGAATAGGGGCGACAGATACGCAGTATTTT.

This clonotype was seen a few times. The chain carries TRBV5-5 and TRBJ1-5, with TRBD1 matching over 9 bases. Looked up from germline, CDR1 is SGHKS and CDR2 is YYEKEE (reference sequence). V lost 5 bases, J lost 7 bases, and 10 bases stayed unmatched. The CDR3 is 15 residues long. The CDR3 protein is CASRREGQGNQPQHF. CDR3 sequence (DNA): TGTGCCAGCAGACGCGAGGGACAGGGAAACCAGCCCCAGCATTTT.

The V and J genes are TRBV20-1 and TRBJ2-3; maybe TRBD2 (6 bases). The CDR3 has 16 amino acids. CDR1 is DFQATT, CDR2 SNEGSKA, per germline (reference sequence). The V and J ends lost 2 bases and 1 base respectively, with 16 bases between them. The DNA for the CDR3 is TGCAGTGCTAGACCCAGTCGGGGACTGTGCACAGATACGCAGTATTTT. It translates to CSARPSRGLCTDTQYF.

The chain recombines TRBV12-3 or TRBV12-4 with TRBJ2-1; the D gene could be TRBD1 or TRBD2 (5 bases each). Trimming cost V 8 bases and J 2 bases, with 10 bases left between them. The CDR3 has 13 amino acids. This CDR3 reads CASWDLTYNEQFF. Here the CDR3 DNA reads TGTGCCAGCTGGGACCTTACCTACAATGAGCAGTTCTTC.